A selection of T cell receptor beta chains follows, all from one sample in a study of T cell repertoires in cytomegalovirus infection. TCRdb redid the calling of the reads with MiXCR, one entry per CDR3 protein. Of approximately 300,000 distinct CDR3 sequences listed, more than 20% are singletons. Their target antigens are unknown. The sequencing used cultured PBMCs, collected from culture after CMV antigen stimulation. These receptors originate from a human donor in good health (CMV status not recorded). Some clones in this sample may be carry-over from other donors' samples. Each CDR3 is given with its conserved first and last residue. The order of the fields is clone size, D gene, J gene, V gene, CDR3 protein, CDR3 DNA. The D gene is left open where the match is weak. Not every row has a clone size; where given, it reads once, few, many or a size class.

NA | NA | TRBJ1-2 | TRBV6-5 | CASSYTESYGYTF | TGTGCCAGCAGTTACACGGAATCCTATGGCTACACCTTC
NA | TRBD1 | TRBJ1-2 | TRBV29-1 | CSVAPLDRANYGYTF | TGCAGCGTTGCCCCCTTGGACAGGGCTAACTATGGCTACACCTTC
NA | TRBD2 | TRBJ2-2 | TRBV6-2/TRBV6-3 | CASRSELGLVVTGELFF | TGTGCCAGCAGGAGCGAATTGGGACTAGTCGTCACCGGGGAGCTGTTTTTT
NA | NA | TRBJ1-5 | TRBV5-1 | CASSLAGADQPQHF | TGCGCCAGCAGCTTGGCGGGGGCTGATCAGCCCCAGCATTTT
few | TRBD1 | TRBJ2-7 | TRBV27 | CASSLTGGYEQYF | TGTGCCAGCAGTCTCACAGGGGGCTACGAGCAGTACTTC
many | TRBD2 | TRBJ2-7 | TRBV7-2 | CASSLGQGGYEQYF | TGTGCCAGCAGCTTAGGTCAGGGAGGGTACGAGCAGTACTTC
NA | NA | TRBJ2-4 | TRBV19 | CATGIGAKNIQYF | TGTGCCACCGGGATTGGAGCCAAAAACATTCAGTACTTC
few | NA | TRBJ1-1 | TRBV7-6 | CASSSPPWAEAFF | TGTGCCAGCAGCTCCCCCCCTTGGGCTGAAGCTTTCTTT
NA | NA | TRBJ2-1 | TRBV10-3 | CAISAPDAAEQFF | TGTGCCATCAGTGCCCCTGACGCTGCTGAGCAGTTCTTC
NA | NA | TRBJ2-2 | TRBV12-3/TRBV12-4 | CASSLPGRNTGELFF | TGTGCCAGCAGTTTACCGGGACGGAACACCGGGGAGCTGTTTTTT
few | TRBD2 | TRBJ2-1 | TRBV25-1 | CASSRLAGTNEQFF | TGTGCCAGCAGTCGACTAGCGGGAACCAATGAGCAGTTCTTC
many | TRBD1 | TRBJ2-7 | TRBV7-8 | CASSLTGQAYEQYF | TGTGCCAGCAGCTTGACGGGACAGGCCTACGAGCAGTACTTC
many | NA | TRBJ2-1 | TRBV11-3 | CASSAISGPHEQFF | TGTGCCAGCAGCGCGATAAGCGGGCCCCATGAGCAGTTCTTC
many | TRBD1 | TRBJ2-7 | TRBV7-2 | CASSPQTGREQYF | TGTGCCAGCAGCCCTCAGACAGGGCGGGAGCAGTACTTC
NA | NA | TRBJ2-1 | TRBV4-1 | CASSRRTGTAYNEQFF | TGCGCCAGCAGCCGCCGAACAGGGACCGCCTACAATGAGCAGTTCTTC
many | NA | TRBJ2-5 | TRBV7-2 | CASSFRRDQETQYF | TGTGCCAGCAGCTTTCGGAGGGACCAAGAGACCCAGTACTTC
NA | NA | TRBJ2-3 | TRBV10-3 | CAIKSPTDVDTQYF | TGTGCCATCAAGAGCCCCACCGACGTGGATACGCAGTATTTT
NA | NA | TRBJ1-5 | TRBV7-2 | CASSGGIGQPQHF | TGTGCCAGCAGTGGAGGGATAGGACAGCCCCAGCATTTT
few | TRBD1 | TRBJ2-6 | TRBV24-1 | CATSDPQGPSSGANVLTF | TGTGCCACCAGTGATCCACAGGGGCCCTCATCTGGGGCCAACGTCCTGACTTTC
NA | TRBD1 | TRBJ2-1 | TRBV29-1 | CSGRDRYNEQFF | TGCAGCGGCCGGGACAGGTACAATGAGCAGTTCTTC
NA | TRBD2 | TRBJ2-7 | TRBV28 | CASSSLFSGRSNEQYF | TGTGCCAGCAGTTCTCTCTTTAGCGGGAGGTCCAACGAGCAGTACTTC
NA | TRBD2 | TRBJ2-2 | TRBV4-2 | CASSPGLAGDRTGELFF | TGTGCCAGCAGCCCCGGACTAGCGGGAGATCGGACCGGGGAGCTGTTTTTT
NA | NA | TRBJ1-4 | TRBV2 | CASSSRQVVATNEKLFF | TGTGCCAGCAGTTCAAGACAAGTTGTTGCAACTAATGAAAAACTGTTTTTT
NA | TRBD1 | TRBJ1-1 | TRBV12-3/TRBV12-4 | CASSLRQGAVTEAFF | TGTGCCAGCAGTTTACGACAGGGGGCGGTCACTGAAGCTTTCTTT
many | TRBD1 | TRBJ1-5 | TRBV7-8 | CASSARGTGWWNQPQHF | TGTGCCAGCAGCGCTAGAGGGACAGGGTGGTGGAATCAGCCCCAGCATTTT
few | NA | TRBJ1-1 | TRBV10-3 | CAISSFEGVEAFF | TGTGCCATCAGCTCATTTGAGGGGGTTGAAGCTTTCTTT
few | NA | TRBJ2-7 | TRBV28 | CASAGLLSYEQYF | TGTGCCAGCGCCGGCCTCCTCTCCTACGAGCAGTACTTC
NA | NA | TRBJ1-1 | TRBV7-4 | CASGYQGTEAFF | TGTGCCAGCGGGTACCAGGGCACTGAAGCTTTCTTT
once | TRBD2 | TRBJ2-1 | TRBV18 | CASSPKAREGYNEQFF | TGTGCCAGCTCACCAAAAGCGCGGGAGGGATACAATGAGCAGTTCTTC
few | TRBD2 | TRBJ2-1 | TRBV7-2 | CASSLRGGLAGGNEQFF | TGTGCCAGCAGCTTGCGGGGGGGACTAGCGGGAGGAAATGAGCAGTTCTTC
NA | TRBD1 | TRBJ2-3 | TRBV6-2/TRBV6-3 | CASSFRQGTQYF | TGTGCCAGCAGTTTTAGACAGGGAACGCAGTATTTT
few | NA | TRBJ2-2 | TRBV24-1 | CATSATVINGELFF | TGTGCCACCAGTGCCACAGTTATAAACGGGGAGCTGTTTTTT
few | NA | TRBJ1-3 | TRBV4-2 | CASSQDSRQLSGNTIYF | TGTGCCAGCAGCCAAGATTCACGACAGCTCTCTGGAAACACCATATATTTT
many | TRBD2 | TRBJ2-5 | TRBV7-6 | CASSLAGRETQYF | TGTGCCAGCAGCTTAGCCGGGAGGGAGACCCAGTACTTC
many | NA | TRBJ2-3 | TRBV11-3 | CASLGDPRGDTQYF | TGTGCCAGCCTGGGAGACCCTAGGGGAGATACGCAGTATTTT
many | TRBD2 | TRBJ2-4 | TRBV12-3/TRBV12-4 | CASSLEPAGFDYIQYF | TGTGCCAGCAGTTTAGAACCAGCGGGATTTGATTACATTCAGTACTTC
NA | NA | TRBJ2-7 | TRBV4-2 | CASSQGPPGLGYEQYF | TGTGCCAGCAGCCAAGGCCCTCCCGGTCTGGGATACGAGCAGTACTTC
few | TRBD1 | TRBJ2-7 | TRBV9 | CASSVEDRPIYEQYF | TGTGCCAGCAGCGTAGAGGACAGGCCGATCTACGAGCAGTACTTC
NA | TRBD1 | TRBJ2-7 | TRBV7-9 | CASSLGQGVDEQYF | TGTGCCAGCAGCCTTGGACAGGGGGTCGACGAGCAGTACTTC
many | TRBD1 | TRBJ2-1 | TRBV11-2 | CASSPTGVFSYNEQFF | TGTGCCAGCAGCCCGACAGGGGTATTTTCTTACAATGAGCAGTTCTTC
few | NA | TRBJ2-1 | TRBV20-1 | CSARDSGPASSYNEQFF | TGCAGTGCTAGAGATAGCGGTCCCGCTAGCTCCTACAATGAGCAGTTCTTC
many | TRBD2 | TRBJ2-1 | TRBV7-2 | CASTGGVGLAAYNEQFF | TGTGCCAGCACCGGGGGGGTTGGACTAGCGGCCTACAATGAGCAGTTCTTC
NA | NA | TRBJ1-6 | TRBV2 | CASSVGDSYNSPLHF | TGTGCCAGCAGTGTCGGGGACTCCTATAATTCACCCCTCCACTTT
many | NA | TRBJ2-1 | TRBV20-1 | CSASSGVGDEQFF | TGCAGTGCTAGCTCTGGAGTTGGCGATGAGCAGTTCTTC
few | NA | TRBJ2-3 | TRBV19 | CASSMGQGMQDTQYF | TGTGCCAGTAGTATGGGGCAGGGAATGCAGGATACGCAGTATTTT